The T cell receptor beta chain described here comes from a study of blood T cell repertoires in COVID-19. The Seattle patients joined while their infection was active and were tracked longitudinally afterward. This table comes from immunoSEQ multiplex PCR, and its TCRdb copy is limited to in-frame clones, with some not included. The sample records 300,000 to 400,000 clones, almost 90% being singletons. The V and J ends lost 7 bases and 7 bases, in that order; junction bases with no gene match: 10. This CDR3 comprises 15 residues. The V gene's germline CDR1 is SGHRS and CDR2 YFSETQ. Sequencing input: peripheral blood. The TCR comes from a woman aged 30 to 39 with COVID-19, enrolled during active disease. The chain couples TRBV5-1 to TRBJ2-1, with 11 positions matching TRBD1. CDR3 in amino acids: CASGSGQGAYNEQFF. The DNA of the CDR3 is TGCGCCAGCGGATCAGGACAGGGGGCTTATAATGAGCAGTTCTTC.